This T cell receptor beta chain was sequenced in a study of control samples from healthy donors and cancer patients. This clone was found a few times. The assay was immunoSEQ multiplex PCR, and TCRdb's table has in-frame clones only and misses some. The sample carries 110,000 to 150,000 clones, roughly nine tenths recorded once. The germline V gene encodes CDR1 LNHDA and CDR2 SQIVND (reference sequence). The CDR3 sequence is 16 residues long. V was shortened by 4 bases and J by 0 bases, with 12 bases between the two germline ends. Material: blood. This clonotype originated in a woman in her twenties or thirties in good health. V is TRBV19 and J is TRBJ1-4, with D possibly matching TRBD1 (5 bases). The CDR3 nucleotides read TGTGCCAGTAGTAGGGCCTACAGGTCAACTAATGAAAAACTGTTTTTT. It yields the protein CASSRAYRSTNEKLFF.